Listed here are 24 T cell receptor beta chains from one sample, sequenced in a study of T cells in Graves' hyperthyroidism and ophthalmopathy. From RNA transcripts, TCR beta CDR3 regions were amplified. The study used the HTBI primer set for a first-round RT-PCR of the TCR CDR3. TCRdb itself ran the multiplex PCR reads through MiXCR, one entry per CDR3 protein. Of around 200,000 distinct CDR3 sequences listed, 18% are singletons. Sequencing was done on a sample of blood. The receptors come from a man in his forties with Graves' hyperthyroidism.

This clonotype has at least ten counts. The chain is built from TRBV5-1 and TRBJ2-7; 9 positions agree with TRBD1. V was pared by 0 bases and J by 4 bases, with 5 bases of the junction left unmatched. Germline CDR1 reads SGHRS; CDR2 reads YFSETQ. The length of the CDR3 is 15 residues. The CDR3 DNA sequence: TGCGCCAGCAGCTTGGCCGACAGGGGGATATACGAGCAGTACTTC. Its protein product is CASSLADRGIYEQYF.

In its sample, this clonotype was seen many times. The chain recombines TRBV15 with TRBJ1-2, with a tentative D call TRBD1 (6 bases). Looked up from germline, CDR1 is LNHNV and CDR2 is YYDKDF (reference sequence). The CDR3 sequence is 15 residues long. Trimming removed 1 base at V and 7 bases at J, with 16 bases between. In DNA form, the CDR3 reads TGTGCCACCAGCAGAGGTTATTCAGGGGTTGTTGGCTACACCTTC. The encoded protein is CATSRGYSGVVGYTF.

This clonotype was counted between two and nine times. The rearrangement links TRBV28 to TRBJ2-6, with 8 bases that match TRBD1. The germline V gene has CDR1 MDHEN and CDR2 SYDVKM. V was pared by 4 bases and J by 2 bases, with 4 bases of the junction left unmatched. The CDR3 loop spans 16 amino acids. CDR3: CASSSRTGTGANVLTF. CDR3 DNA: TGTGCCAGCAGTTCCCGGACAGGGACTGGGGCCAACGTCCTGACTTTC. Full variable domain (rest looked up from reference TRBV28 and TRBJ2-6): DVKVTQSSRYLVKRTGEKVFLECVQDMDHENMFWYRQDPGLGLRLIYFSYDVKMKEKGDIPEGYSVSREKKERFSLILESASTNQTSMYLCASSSRTGTGANVLTFGAGSRLTVL.

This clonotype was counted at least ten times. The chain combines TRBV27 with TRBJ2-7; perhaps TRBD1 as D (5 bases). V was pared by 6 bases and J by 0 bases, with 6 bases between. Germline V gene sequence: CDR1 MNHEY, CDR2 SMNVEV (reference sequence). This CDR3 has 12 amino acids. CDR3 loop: CASSTGSYEQYF. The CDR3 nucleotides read TGTGCCAGCAGCACAGGCTCCTACGAGCAGTACTTC.

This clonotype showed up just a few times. The CDR3 is CASSIAPSSEQYF. In nucleotides, the CDR3 is TGTGCCAGTAGTATAGCCCCCAGTTCGGAGCAGTACTTC. V is TRBV19 and J is TRBJ2-7; D remains unclear. This CDR3 has 13 residues. Germline CDR1 reads LNHDA; CDR2 reads SQIVND (reference sequence). V gave up 1 base and J gave up 7 bases, with 11 bases separating them.

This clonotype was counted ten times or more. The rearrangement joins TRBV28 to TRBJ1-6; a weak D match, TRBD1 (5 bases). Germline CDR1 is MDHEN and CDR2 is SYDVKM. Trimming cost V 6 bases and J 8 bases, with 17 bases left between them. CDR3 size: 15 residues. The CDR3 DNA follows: TGTGCCAGCAGCCCCTCGGGGGGAAAGGATTCACCCCTCCACTTT. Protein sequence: CASSPSGGKDSPLHF.

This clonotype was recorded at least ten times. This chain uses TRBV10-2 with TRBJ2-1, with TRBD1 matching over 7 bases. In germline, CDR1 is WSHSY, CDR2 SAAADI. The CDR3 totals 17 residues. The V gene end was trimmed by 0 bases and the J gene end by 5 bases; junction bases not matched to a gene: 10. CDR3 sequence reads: CASSESLQGIRHNEQFF. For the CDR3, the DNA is TGCGCCAGCAGTGAGTCCTTACAGGGGATAAGGCACAATGAGCAGTTCTTC.

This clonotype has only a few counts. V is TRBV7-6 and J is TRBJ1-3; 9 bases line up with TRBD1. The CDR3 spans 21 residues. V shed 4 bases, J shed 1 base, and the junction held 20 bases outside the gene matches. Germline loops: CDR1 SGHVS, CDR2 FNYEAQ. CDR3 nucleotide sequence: TGTGCCAGCAGCTACGGCTACACGGGGACAGGGAGCGTAGTGTCTGGAAACACCATATATTTT. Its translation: CASSYGYTGTGSVVSGNTIYF.

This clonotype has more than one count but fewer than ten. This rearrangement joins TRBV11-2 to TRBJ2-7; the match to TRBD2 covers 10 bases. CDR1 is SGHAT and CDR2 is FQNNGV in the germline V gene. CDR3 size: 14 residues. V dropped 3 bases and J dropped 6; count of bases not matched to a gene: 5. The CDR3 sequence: CASSFLTSGAEQYF. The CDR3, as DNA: TGTGCCAGCAGCTTTCTTACTAGCGGGGCCGAGCAGTACTTC.

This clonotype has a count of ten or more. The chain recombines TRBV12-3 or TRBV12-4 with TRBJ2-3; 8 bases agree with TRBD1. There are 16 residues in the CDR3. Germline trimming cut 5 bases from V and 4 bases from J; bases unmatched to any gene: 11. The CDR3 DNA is TGTGCCAGCAGTCTGCGGTCGACAGGGGAGTCAGATACGCAGTATTTT. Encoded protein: CASSLRSTGESDTQYF.

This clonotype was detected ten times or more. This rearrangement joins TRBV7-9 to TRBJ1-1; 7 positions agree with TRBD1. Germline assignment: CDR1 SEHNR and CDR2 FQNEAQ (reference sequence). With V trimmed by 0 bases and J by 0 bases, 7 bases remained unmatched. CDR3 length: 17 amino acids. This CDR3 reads CASSLATGWGLNTEAFF. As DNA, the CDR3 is TGTGCCAGCAGCTTAGCGACAGGGTGGGGGCTGAACACTGAAGCTTTCTTT.

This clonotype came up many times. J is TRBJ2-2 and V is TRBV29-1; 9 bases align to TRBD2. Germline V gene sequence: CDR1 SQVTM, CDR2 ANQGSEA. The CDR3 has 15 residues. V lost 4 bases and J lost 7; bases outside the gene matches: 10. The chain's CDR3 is CSVGPAGGLYGELFF. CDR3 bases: TGCAGCGTTGGCCCAGCGGGGGGACTCTACGGGGAGCTGTTTTTT.

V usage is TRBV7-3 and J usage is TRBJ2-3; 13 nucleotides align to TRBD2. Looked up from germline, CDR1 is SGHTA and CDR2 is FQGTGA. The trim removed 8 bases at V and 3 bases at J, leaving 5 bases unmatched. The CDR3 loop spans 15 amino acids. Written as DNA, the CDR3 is TGTGCCAGCCGACTAGCGGGGGGCCAGACAGATACGCAGTATTTT. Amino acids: CASRLAGGQTDTQYF.

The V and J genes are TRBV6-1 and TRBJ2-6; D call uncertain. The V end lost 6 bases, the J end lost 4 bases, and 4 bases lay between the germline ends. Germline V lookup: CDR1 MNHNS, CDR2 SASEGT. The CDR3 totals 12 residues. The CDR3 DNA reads TGTGCCAGCAGGGCCGGGGCCAACGTCCTGACTTTC. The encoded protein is CASRAGANVLTF.

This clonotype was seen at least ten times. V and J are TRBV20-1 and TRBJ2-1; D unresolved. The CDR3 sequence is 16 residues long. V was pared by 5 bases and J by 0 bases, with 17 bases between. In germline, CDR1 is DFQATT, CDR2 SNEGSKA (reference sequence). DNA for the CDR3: TGCAGTGCTCAGATCTTTTCAGGCAGCTCCTACAATGAGCAGTTCTTC. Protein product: CSAQIFSGSSYNEQFF.

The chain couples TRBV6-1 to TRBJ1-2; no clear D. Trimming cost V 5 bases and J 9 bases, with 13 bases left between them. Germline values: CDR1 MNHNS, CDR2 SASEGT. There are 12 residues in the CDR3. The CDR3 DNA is TGTGCCAGCAGTCCCCCGCCGGAGAGCTACACCTTC. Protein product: CASSPPPESYTF.

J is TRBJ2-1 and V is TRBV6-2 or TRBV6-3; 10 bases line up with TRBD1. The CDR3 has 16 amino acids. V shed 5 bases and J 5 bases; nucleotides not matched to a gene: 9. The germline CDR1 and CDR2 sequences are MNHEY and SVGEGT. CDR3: CASSKSWDRGHNEQFF. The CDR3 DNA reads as TGTGCCAGCAGTAAGAGCTGGGACAGGGGTCACAATGAGCAGTTCTTC.

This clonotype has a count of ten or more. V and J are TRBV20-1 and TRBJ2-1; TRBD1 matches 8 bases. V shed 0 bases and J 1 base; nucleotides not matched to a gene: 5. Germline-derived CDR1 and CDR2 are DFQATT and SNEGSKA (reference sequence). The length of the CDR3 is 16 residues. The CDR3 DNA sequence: TGCAGTGCTAGAGATCGGCGGACAGGGTCCTACAATGAGCAGTTCTTC. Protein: CSARDRRTGSYNEQFF.

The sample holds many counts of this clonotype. The CDR3 protein is CASSATSGGAGEQFF. CDR3 DNA: TGTGCCAGCAGTGCAACTAGCGGGGGGGCGGGTGAGCAGTTCTTC. V is TRBV28 and J is TRBJ2-1; TRBD2 agrees at 13 bases. Germline V lookup: CDR1 MDHEN, CDR2 SYDVKM. The CDR3 is made up of 15 amino acids. Germline trimming cut 5 bases from V and 9 bases from J; bases unmatched to any gene: 7.

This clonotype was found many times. DNA of the CDR3: TGCGCCAGCAGCCAAGCTCAGGCCATGAACACTGAAGCTTTCTTT. Translation gives CASSQAQAMNTEAFF. The chain couples TRBV4-3 to TRBJ1-1; D unresolved. CDR3 size: 15 residues. The germline CDR1 and CDR2 sequences are LGHNA and YSLEER. The V end lost 1 base, the J end lost 0 bases, and 9 bases lay between the germline ends.

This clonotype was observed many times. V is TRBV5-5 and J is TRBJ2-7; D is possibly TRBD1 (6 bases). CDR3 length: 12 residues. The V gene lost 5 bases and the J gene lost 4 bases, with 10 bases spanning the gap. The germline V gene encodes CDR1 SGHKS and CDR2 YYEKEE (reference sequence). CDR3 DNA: TGTGCCAGCAGTCCACAGGGTTACGAGCAGTACTTC. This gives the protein CASSPQGYEQYF.

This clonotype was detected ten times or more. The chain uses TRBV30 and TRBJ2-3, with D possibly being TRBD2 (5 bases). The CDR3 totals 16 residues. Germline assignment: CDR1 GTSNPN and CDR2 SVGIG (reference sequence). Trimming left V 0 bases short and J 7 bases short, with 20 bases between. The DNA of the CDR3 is TGTGCCTGGAGTGTACGCGGTACAGCGGCACCAAATACGCAGTATTTT. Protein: CAWSVRGTAAPNTQYF.

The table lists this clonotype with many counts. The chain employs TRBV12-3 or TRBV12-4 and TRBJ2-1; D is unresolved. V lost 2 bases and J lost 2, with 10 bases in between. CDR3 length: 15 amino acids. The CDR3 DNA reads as TGTGCCAGCAGTTTATTTTCTGGCGCCTACAATGAGCAGTTCTTC. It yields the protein CASSLFSGAYNEQFF.

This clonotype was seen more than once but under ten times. CDR3 sequence (DNA): TGTGCCAGCAGCTTGTCGGGACCGCGCGGCGGGCCGAAAAACATTCAGTACTTC. Residues: CASSLSGPRGGPKNIQYF. The chain has TRBV7-2 and TRBJ2-4; perhaps D is TRBD1 or TRBD2 (5 bases each). From germline, CDR1 is SGHTA and CDR2 FQGNSA. The CDR3 spans 18 residues. V was trimmed by 3 bases and J by 4 bases, leaving 22 bases between them.